This TCR beta chain was documented in a study of blood T cell repertoires in COVID-19. Study as a whole: The samples span acute and convalescent COVID-19 from the United States, Italy and Spain. PBMCs, B-cell-depleted T cells, or T cells provided the cDNA or gDNA that made up the material.

The length of the CDR3 is 13 residues. After removal of 5 bases from V and 5 bases from J, the junction contained 5 bases not matched to a gene. From germline, CDR1 is SEHNR and CDR2 FQNEAQ (reference sequence). This clone was seen at least ten times. How the authors handled the data: By means of reference gene primer amplification, nucleated cell counts were estimated. Measured with immunoSEQ multiplex PCR; TCRdb has only the in-frame clones, and not every one. The V and J calls and clone size were taken over from that table, and D and trimming were inferred from the DNA. The data contain 150,000 to 200,000 clones, roughly 80% of them seen just once; the ten biggest clones take up 6% to 8.5%.

The sequenced sample was peripheral blood. The V call is TRBV7-9, the J call TRBJ2-7, with 8 bases identical to TRBD1. The origin of this receptor is a man aged 60 to 69 with acute or convalescent COVID-19. The CDR3 coding sequence is TGTGCCAGCAGCCAGGACAGGGCGAACGAGCAGTACTTC. This gives the protein CASSQDRANEQYF. Using reference TRBV7-9 and TRBJ2-7 for the parts outside the CDR3, the full variable domain is DTGVSQNPRHKITKRGQNVTFRCDPISEHNRLYWYRQTLGQGPEFLTYFQNEAQLEKSRLLSDRFSAERPKGSFSTLEIQRTEQGDSAMYLCASSQDRANEQYFGPGTRLTVT.